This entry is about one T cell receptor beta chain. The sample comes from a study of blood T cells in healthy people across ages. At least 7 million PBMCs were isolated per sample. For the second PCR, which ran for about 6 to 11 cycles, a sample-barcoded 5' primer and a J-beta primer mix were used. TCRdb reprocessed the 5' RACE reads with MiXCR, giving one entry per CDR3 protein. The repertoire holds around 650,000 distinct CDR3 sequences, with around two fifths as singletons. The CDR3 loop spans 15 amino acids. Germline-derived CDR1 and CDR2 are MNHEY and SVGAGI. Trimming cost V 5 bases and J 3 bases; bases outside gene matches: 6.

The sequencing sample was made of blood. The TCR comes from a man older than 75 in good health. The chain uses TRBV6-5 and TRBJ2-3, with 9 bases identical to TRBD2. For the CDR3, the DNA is TGTGCCAGCAGTCCCCTAGCGGGGTTAACAGATACGCAGTATTTT. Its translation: CASSPLAGLTDTQYF.